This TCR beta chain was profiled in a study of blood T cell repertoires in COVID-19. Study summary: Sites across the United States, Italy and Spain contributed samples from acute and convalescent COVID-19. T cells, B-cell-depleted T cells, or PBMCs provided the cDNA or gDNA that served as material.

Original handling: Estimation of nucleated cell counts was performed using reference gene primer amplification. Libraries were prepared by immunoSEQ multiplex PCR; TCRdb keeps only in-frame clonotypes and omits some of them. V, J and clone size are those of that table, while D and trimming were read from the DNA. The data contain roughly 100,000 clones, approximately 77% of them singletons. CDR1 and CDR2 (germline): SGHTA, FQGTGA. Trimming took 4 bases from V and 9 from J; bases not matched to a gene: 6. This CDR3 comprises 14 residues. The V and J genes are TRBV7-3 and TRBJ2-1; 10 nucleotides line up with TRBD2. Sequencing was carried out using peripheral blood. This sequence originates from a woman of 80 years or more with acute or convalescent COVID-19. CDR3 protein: CASSSGLAQGEQFF. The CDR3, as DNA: TGTGCCAGCAGCTCGGGACTAGCGCAGGGTGAGCAGTTCTTC.